This T cell receptor beta chain is drawn from a study of human T cells and chemical hapten exposure. Study-wide findings and caveats: Healthy people's immune response may differ from that of the donors, who had alopecia.

The germline gives CDR1 DFQATT, CDR2 SNEGSKA (reference sequence). The CDR3 has 14 amino acids. Trimming removed 5 bases from V and 6 bases from J, with 17 bases in between. Turning to this clonotype: The target antigen is unknown.

Time point: patch test 3, about 24 weeks after DPC sensitization. This sample's treatment: therapeutic diphenylcyclopropenone sensitization with weekly scalp DPC. TCRdb analysed the RACE reads with MiXCR anew, one entry per CDR3 protein. The sample includes about 190,000 distinct CDR3 sequences, about 22% of them seen just once. This sample comprised whole blood, obtained in connection with sensitization to the hapten diphenylcyclopropenone (DPC). The chain couples TRBV20-1 to TRBJ2-1; unclear D gene. The sequence was obtained from a woman aged 40 to 50 with alopecia areata. Some clones in this sample may be carry-over from other donors' samples. CDR3 residues: CSAPNSWRLNEQFF. For the CDR3, the DNA is TGCAGTGCTCCTAACAGTTGGCGCCTCAATGAGCAGTTCTTC.